This T cell receptor (beta chain) is from a study of cytomegalovirus exposure and HLA in healthy donors. About this clone: Its antigen is unknown.

The PCR had 60 Vbeta and 13 Jbeta primers. Data came from immunoSEQ multiplex PCR; TCRdb stores just in-frame clones and leaves some out. This sample has under 200,000 clones, with 65% to 80% found just once. Study results and limitations: Researchers reported in a later analysis that a missense DCLRE1C variant was tied to TCR beta V- and J-gene trimming.

This CDR3 has 19 amino acids. V was trimmed by 2 bases and J by 0 bases, leaving 19 bases between them. CDR1 and CDR2 (germline): SGHTA, FQGNSA. This TCR was sampled from a man aged 35 to 55 in good health and CMV-seronegative. The sample comprised PBMCs. The genes are TRBV7-2 and TRBJ1-4; perhaps TRBD1 as D (6 bases). The CDR3 spells CASSLFGGRGFATNEKLFF. The CDR3 bases are TGTGCCAGCAGCTTATTCGGGGGGCGCGGATTCGCAACTAATGAAAAACTGTTTTTT.